The 12 T cell receptor beta chains presented below share a single source sample, sequenced in a study of blood T cells in healthy people across ages. A second PCR, run for roughly 7 to 12 cycles, used a sample-barcoded 5' primer plus a J-beta primer mix. TCRdb independently ran MiXCR on the 5' RACE reads; one entry per CDR3 protein. The repertoire holds about a million distinct CDR3 sequences, with roughly two fifths as singletons. Source material: blood. These receptors all stem from a man aged 18-30 years in good health.

V gene TRBV18 combines with J gene TRBJ1-5; D may be TRBD1 (5 bases). Germline CDR1 KGHSH, CDR2 LQKENI. Deletions cut 4 bases from V and 3 bases from J, with 13 bases between. The CDR3 spans 15 residues. In DNA, the CDR3 is TGTGCCAGCTCACTCAGGGTAGTAGACAATCAGCCCCAGCATTTT. Its protein product is CASSLRVVDNQPQHF.

A few counts support this clonotype. The chain has TRBV7-2 and TRBJ1-6, with 8 bases that match TRBD1. Germline assignment: CDR1 SGHTA and CDR2 FQGNSA. The V gene end was trimmed by 4 bases and the J gene end by 7 bases; junction bases not matched to a gene: 6. There are 15 residues in the CDR3. Written as DNA, the CDR3 is TGTGCCAGCAGCTCTCGAACAGGGGGAAATTCACCCCTCCACTTT. This codes for CASSSRTGGNSPLHF.

V is TRBV7-8 and J is TRBJ2-1; the D call may be TRBD1 or TRBD2 (6 bases each). The CDR3 is made up of 16 amino acids. V dropped 5 bases and J dropped 5 bases, with 19 bases sitting between them. The germline gives CDR1 SGHVS, CDR2 FQNEAQ. CDR3 DNA: TGTGCCAGCAGCCCTCGGACAGTTCGGAGGGACAATGAGCAGTTCTTC. It specifies CASSPRTVRRDNEQFF.

The V gene is TRBV3-1, the J gene TRBJ1-4, with D uncertain. V gave up 0 bases and J gave up 13 bases, with 6 bases separating them. This CDR3 contains 11 residues. Germline V gene sequence: CDR1 LGHDT, CDR2 YNNKEL (reference sequence). The CDR3 here is CASSQEMGLFF. In DNA, the CDR3 is TGTGCCAGCAGCCAAGAAATGGGACTGTTTTTT.

CDR3: CSAKAARDYEQYF. The CDR3 DNA is TGCAGTGCTAAGGCGGCTAGGGACTACGAGCAGTACTTC. This sequence joins TRBV20-1 and TRBJ2-7; no firm D call. Between the trimmed V and J ends, which lost 4 bases and 3 bases, there was a span of 13 bases. The CDR3 runs 13 residues. Germline CDR1 is DFQATT and CDR2 is SNEGSKA (reference sequence).

This clonotype was seen a few times. This rearrangement joins TRBV3-1 to TRBJ1-1, with no clear D. Trimming removed 4 bases at V and 3 bases at J, with 12 bases between. Germline CDR1 and CDR2: LGHDT and YNNKEL (reference sequence). The CDR3 is made up of 14 amino acids. This chain's CDR3 is CASSRVPPDTEAFF. The CDR3, as DNA: TGTGCCAGCAGCCGCGTCCCGCCGGACACTGAAGCTTTCTTT.

The V gene is TRBV20-1, the J gene TRBJ1-1; no firm D call. CDR1 and CDR2 from the germline V gene are DFQATT and SNEGSKA (reference sequence). The V end was cut by 4 bases, the J end by 1 base, with 7 bases between. CDR3 size: 12 residues. For the CDR3, the DNA is TGCAGTGCTAACCAACCGAACACTGAAGCTTTCTTT. It yields the protein CSANQPNTEAFF.

The chain recombines TRBV6-4 with TRBJ2-3; maybe TRBD1 (5 bases). Between the trimmed V and J ends, which lost 5 bases and 5 bases, there was a span of 20 bases. Germline CDR1 MRHNA, CDR2 SNTAGT. There are 16 residues in the CDR3. CDR3: CASSPEQGRGGDTQYF. CDR3 sequence (DNA): TGTGCCAGCAGTCCAGAGCAGGGAAGGGGCGGAGATACGCAGTATTTT.

Regarding this clonotype: At one end, the junction sequence differs from germline, possibly due to a read error. V is TRBV9 and J is TRBJ2-2; a possible D gene is TRBD2 (6 bases). Germline CDR1 reads SGDLS; CDR2 reads YYNGEE. The CDR3 runs to 16 residues. CDR3 DNA: TGTGCCAGCAGCCCCTCGTCCGGGAGAAACATCGGGGAGCTGTTTTTT. Translating gives CASSPSSGRNIGELFF. Drawing the rest from reference TRBV9 and TRBJ2-2, the complete variable domain is DSGVTQTPKHLITATGQRVTLRCSPRSGDLSVYWYQQSLDQGLQFLIQYYNGEERAKGNILERFSAQQFPDLHSELNLSSLELGDSALYFCASSPSSGRNIGELFFGEGSRLTVL.

The sample holds a few counts of this clonotype. The genes are TRBV2 and TRBJ1-5; 10 positions match TRBD1. After removal of 7 bases from V and 2 bases from J, the junction contained 2 bases not matched to a gene. Germline V CDR1 and CDR2: SNHLY, FYNNEI. This CDR3 region has 14 residues. CDR3 bases: TGTGCCAGCAATGGACAGGGGGGCAATCAGCCCCAGCATTTT. Protein sequence: CASNGQGGNQPQHF.

This chain uses TRBV11-2 with TRBJ2-7; D perhaps matches TRBD2 (6 bases). Trimming removed 6 bases at V and 7 bases at J, with 16 bases between. The germline V gene encodes CDR1 SGHAT and CDR2 FQNNGV. The CDR3 runs 13 residues. CDR3 protein: CASRPGAYNEQYF. CDR3 coding DNA: TGTGCCAGCAGGCCGGGAGCCTACAATGAGCAGTACTTC.

This rearrangement joins TRBV29-1 to TRBJ2-7; perhaps TRBD2 as D (5 bases). Trimming took 1 base from V and 7 from J, leaving 17 bases between them. The length of the CDR3 is 14 residues. In germline, CDR1 is SQVTM, CDR2 ANQGSEA. DNA of the CDR3: TGCAGCGTTGAAGGGACTCGGGGAGCGAATGAGCAGTACTTC. Protein sequence: CSVEGTRGANEQYF.